The subject of this entry is one T cell receptor beta chain. Its antigen remains unidentified. Nothing much larger sits one base from this clone, and base qualities are not available. No immune events, such as infections, were documented for the healthy donors during the collection period. Healthy-donor blood repertoires served as a training cohort to calibrate time-dependent variance in a beta-binomial model of T-cell clone differential abundance. There were some ten healthy donors in the training cohort, of whom 3 were female and 7 were male. The donors were between roughly 25 and 64 years old, with an average age of about 47 years. Whole blood from each healthy donor was obtained from a commercial supplier and was collected at three time points approximately 13 days apart. For immunosequencing, genomic DNA was extracted from unsorted whole blood. The data belong to a study of identifying expanded T cells in peripheral blood (dated by TCRdb to the late 2010s). Turning to the overall study: Technical replicates were generated by sequencing separate aliquots of the same genomic DNA pool, with four replicates compared pairwise. What the study reported, not specific to this receptor: Across all healthy-donor time intervals, the beta-binomial model significantly lowered both the number of clones called differentially abundant and the false-positive rate. The authors expected biological variance in healthy repertoires might increase further over much longer intervals such as months to years. In all healthy donors, the variance in clone template counts between samples taken 2 to 3 weeks apart rose significantly as total template count increased. The binomial model flagged roughly 1.2 differentially abundant clones between technical replicates but about 16.4 over around 2 weeks and 19 over about 4 weeks.

The germline V gene gives CDR1 as SGHTA and CDR2 as FQGNSA. V lost 3 bases and J lost 3 bases, and the count of bases not matched to a germline gene is 4. The CDR3 contains 15 residues, cysteine and phenylalanine counted. Kept here is only the CDR3 DNA, which spans 45 bases and is read in frame from base 1. TCRbeta CDR3 regions were profiled by bias-controlled multiplex PCR amplification of genomic DNA with the immunoSEQ Assay. Per the original workflow: The absolute abundance of each unique TCRbeta CDR3 region was quantified after sequences were collapsed and filtered. Differential abundance was tested with a binomial (Fisher-equivalent) model and with a beta-binomial model adding time-dependent variance fitted from healthy donors. Clones with fewer than 5 combined templates were removed, and differential abundance was called for clones with a Benjamini-Hochberg FDR below 0.01. Beta-binomial variance was modeled as a function of total template count across the two samples using the form v = (b*log(k)+a)^2. TCRdb limited this immuneACCESS table to in-frame rearrangements with V and J called. A share of clones is missing; checked studies link under half to unresolved V genes, and the rest is unexplained. The V and J calls and clone size come from that table; D and trimming were worked out from the DNA. The sample contains about 110,000 clones, roughly 90% of them found a single time. About 16% of the sample is held by the ten biggest clonotypes.

The sample consisted of blood. In this chain, TRBV7-2 is recombined with TRBJ2-7, with 11 junctional bases fitting TRBD1. This receptor was taken from a person aged 18-70 years in good health. CDR3 loop: CASSFWDRGFYEQYF. The base sequence is TGTGCCAGCAGCTTTTGGGACAGGGGGTTCTACGAGCAGTACTTC.